These 2 T cell receptor beta chains share one sample of origin, sequenced in a study of vaccination effects on CD4 cells after COVID-19 (dated by TCRdb to 2021 to 2024). To prepare the library, the immunoSEQ multiplex PCR assay was applied. Entries here come from immuneACCESS through TCRdb and include only in-frame sequences with V and J called. Some clones fail to appear in such tables; in the studies checked, an unresolved V gene covers under half of the shortfall, and the cause of the remainder is unknown. Recorded for this sample are tens of thousands of clones; over 65% of them occurred a single time. Roughly 3.5% of the sample is taken by the ten largest. These receptors' targets are unknown. After about 10 days of culture, CD4+ T cells were isolated with the EasySep CD4+ T cell isolation kit. Convalescent patients had PCR-confirmed SARS-CoV-2 infection between March and December 2020, before Alpha, Beta and Delta variants emerged in the United States. Participants received two doses of either the BNT162b2 or the mRNA-1273 mRNA SARS-CoV-2 vaccine.

Sequenced material: CD4+ T cells from PBMCs cultured without peptide, taken after COVID-19 vaccination. All receptors come from a human donor who had a prior SARS-CoV-2 infection.

The rearrangement joins TRBV2 to TRBJ1-2; D unresolved. Trimming took off 10 bases at V and 1 base at J, with 10 bases between the two ends. CDR1 is SNHLY, CDR2 FYNNEI, per germline. CDR3 length: 12 amino acids. CDR3 sequence: CANRTGNYGYTF. CDR3 DNA: TGTGCCAACCGGACCGGTAACTATGGCTACACCTTC.

The chain couples TRBV4-2 to TRBJ2-3; 7 nucleotides agree with TRBD2. J lost 5 bases, V lost 4 bases, and 9 bases had no gene match. The CDR3 totals 15 residues. Germline values: CDR1 LGHNA, CDR2 YNFKEQ. The CDR3 nucleotides read TGTGCCAGCAGCCCGGCTGGGGGGGTGGGAGATACGCAGTATTTT. It yields the protein CASSPAGGVGDTQYF.